The sample holds a few counts of the clone carrying this T cell receptor (beta chain). At one end, the junction sequence differs from germline, possibly due to a read error. These data come from a study of T cells in Graves' hyperthyroidism and ophthalmopathy. Germline V gives CDR1 DFQATT, CDR2 SNEGSKA (reference sequence). This CDR3 spans 14 amino acids. What was amplified from RNA transcripts were TCR beta CDR3 regions. When the TCR CDR3 underwent first-round RT-PCR, the HTBI primer set was used. TCRdb recomputed calls from the multiplex PCR reads with MiXCR, one row per CDR3 protein. The table includes around 430,000 distinct CDR3 sequences, about 16% detected once. Graves' hyperthyroidism was deemed stable absent ophthalmopathy progression within 18 months. Researchers barred patients who had uncontrolled infection, other autoimmune disease, pregnancy or lactation.

The V call is TRBV20-1, the J call TRBJ2-2; D remains unclear. The sequencing sample was made of blood. The receptor was isolated from a woman in her 30s with Graves' hyperthyroidism. CDR3 in DNA: TGCAGTGCCCGGATCATTCTTAACACCAGGGAGCTGTTTTTT. This translates into CSARIILNTRELFF.